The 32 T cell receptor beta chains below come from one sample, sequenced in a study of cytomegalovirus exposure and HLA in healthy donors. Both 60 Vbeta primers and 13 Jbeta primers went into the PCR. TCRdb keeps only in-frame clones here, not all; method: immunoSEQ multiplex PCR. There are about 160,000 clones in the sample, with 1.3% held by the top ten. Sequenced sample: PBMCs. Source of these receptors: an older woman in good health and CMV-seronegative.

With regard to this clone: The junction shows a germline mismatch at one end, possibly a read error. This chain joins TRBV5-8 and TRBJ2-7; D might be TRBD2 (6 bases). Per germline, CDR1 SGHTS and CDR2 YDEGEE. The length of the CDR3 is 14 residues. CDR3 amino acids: CTSSLGTHTYEQYF. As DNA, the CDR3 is TGTACCAGCAGCCTTGGGACTCATACCTACGAGCAGTACTTC.

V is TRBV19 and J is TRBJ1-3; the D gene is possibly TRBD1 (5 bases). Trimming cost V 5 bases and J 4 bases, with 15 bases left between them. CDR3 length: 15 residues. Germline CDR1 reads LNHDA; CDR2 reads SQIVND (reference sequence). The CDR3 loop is CASSGGTLGGNTIYF. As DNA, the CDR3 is TGTGCCAGTAGTGGCGGGACCCTGGGAGGAAACACCATATATTTT.

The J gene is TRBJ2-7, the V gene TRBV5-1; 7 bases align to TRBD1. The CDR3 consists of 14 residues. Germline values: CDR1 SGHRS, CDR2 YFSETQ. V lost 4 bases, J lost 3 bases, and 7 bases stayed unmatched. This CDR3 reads CASSPGTVSYEQYF. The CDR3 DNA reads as TGCGCCAGCAGCCCTGGGACAGTAAGCTACGAGCAGTACTTC.

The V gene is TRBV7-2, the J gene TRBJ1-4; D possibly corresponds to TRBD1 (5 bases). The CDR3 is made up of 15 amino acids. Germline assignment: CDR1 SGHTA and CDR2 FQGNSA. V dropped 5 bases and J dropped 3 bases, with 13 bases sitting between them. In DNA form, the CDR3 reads TGTGCCAGCAGCCCCATCGGGGGTGCTAATGAAAAACTGTTTTTT. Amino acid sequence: CASSPIGGANEKLFF.

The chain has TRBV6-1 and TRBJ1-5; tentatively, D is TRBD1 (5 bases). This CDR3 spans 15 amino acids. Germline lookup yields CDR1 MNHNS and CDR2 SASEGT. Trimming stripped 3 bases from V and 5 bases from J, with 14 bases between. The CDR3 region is CASSDGHGRHQPQHF. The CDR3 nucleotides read TGTGCCAGCAGTGACGGACACGGACGGCATCAGCCCCAGCATTTT.

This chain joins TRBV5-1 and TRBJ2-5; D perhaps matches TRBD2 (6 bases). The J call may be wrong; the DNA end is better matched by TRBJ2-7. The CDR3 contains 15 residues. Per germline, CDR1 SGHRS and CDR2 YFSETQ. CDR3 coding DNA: TGCGCCAGCAGCTTCGGACCAGGACTAAGCTACGAGCAGTACTTC. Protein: CASSFGPGLSYEQYF.

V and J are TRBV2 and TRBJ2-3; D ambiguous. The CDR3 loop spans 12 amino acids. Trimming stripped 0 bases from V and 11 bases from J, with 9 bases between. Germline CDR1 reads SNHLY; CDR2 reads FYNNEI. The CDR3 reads CASSEAPGGQYF. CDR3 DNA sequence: TGTGCCAGCAGTGAAGCGCCTGGCGGGCAGTATTTT.

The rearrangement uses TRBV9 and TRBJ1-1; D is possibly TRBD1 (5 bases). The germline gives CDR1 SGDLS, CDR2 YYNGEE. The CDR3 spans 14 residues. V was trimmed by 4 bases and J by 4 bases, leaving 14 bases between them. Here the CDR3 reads CASSSSGGGTEAFF. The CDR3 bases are TGTGCCAGCAGCTCCTCTGGGGGGGGCACTGAAGCTTTCTTT.

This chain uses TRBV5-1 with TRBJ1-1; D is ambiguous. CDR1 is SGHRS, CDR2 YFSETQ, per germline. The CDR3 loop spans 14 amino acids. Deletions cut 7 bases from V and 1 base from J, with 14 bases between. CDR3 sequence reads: CASVEGAGNTEAFF. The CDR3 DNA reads TGCGCCAGCGTGGAGGGAGCCGGGAACACTGAAGCTTTCTTT. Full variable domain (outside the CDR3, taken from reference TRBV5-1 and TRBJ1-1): KAGVTQTPRYLIKTRGQQVTLSCSPISGHRSVSWYQQTPGQGLQFLFEYFSETQRNKGNFPGRFSGRQFSNSRSEMNVSTLELGDSALYLCASVEGAGNTEAFFGQGTRLTVV.

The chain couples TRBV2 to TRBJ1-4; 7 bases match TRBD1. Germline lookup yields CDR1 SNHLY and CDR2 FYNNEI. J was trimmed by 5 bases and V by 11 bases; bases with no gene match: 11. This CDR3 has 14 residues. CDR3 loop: CAVHSGQLNEKLFF. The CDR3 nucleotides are TGTGCCGTCCACTCGGGACAGCTAAATGAAAAACTGTTTTTT.

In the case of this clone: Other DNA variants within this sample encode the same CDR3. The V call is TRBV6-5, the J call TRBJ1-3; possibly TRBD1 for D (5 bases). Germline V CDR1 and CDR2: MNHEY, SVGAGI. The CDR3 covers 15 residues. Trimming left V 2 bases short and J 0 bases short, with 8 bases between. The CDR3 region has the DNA TGTGCCAGCAGTTACGGGGCCAGCTCTGGAAACACCATATATTTT. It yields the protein CASSYGASSGNTIYF.

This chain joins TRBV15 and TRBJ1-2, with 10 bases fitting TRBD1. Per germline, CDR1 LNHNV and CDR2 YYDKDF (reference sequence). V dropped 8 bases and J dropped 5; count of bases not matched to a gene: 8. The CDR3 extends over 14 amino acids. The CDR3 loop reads CATGQGGSVYGYTF. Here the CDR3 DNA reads TGTGCCACCGGACAGGGGGGTTCAGTTTATGGCTACACCTTC.

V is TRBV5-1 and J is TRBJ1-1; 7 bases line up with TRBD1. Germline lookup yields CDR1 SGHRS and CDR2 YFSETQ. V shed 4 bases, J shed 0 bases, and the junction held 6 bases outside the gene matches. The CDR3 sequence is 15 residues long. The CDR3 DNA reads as TGCGCCAGCAGCGGGAGACAGGGTATGAACACTGAAGCTTTCTTT. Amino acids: CASSGRQGMNTEAFF.

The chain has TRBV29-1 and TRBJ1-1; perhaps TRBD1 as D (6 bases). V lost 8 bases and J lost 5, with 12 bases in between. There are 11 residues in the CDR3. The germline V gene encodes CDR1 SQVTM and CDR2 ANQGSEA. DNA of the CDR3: TGCAGCCCTAAAAGGGGGACTGAAGCTTTCTTT. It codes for CSPKRGTEAFF.

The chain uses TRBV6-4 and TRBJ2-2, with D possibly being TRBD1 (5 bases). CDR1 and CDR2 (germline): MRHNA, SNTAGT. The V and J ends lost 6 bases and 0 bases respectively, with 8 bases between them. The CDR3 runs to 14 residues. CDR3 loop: CASSSTANTGELFF. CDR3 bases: TGTGCCAGCAGCTCGACAGCGAACACCGGGGAGCTGTTTTTT.

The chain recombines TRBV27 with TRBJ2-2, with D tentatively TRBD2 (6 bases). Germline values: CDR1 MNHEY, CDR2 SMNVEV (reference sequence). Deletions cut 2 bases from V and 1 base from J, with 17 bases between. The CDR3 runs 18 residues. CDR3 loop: CASSLKPSRGMNTGELFF. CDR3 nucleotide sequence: TGTGCCAGCAGTTTAAAGCCCTCCCGGGGGATGAACACCGGGGAGCTGTTTTTT.

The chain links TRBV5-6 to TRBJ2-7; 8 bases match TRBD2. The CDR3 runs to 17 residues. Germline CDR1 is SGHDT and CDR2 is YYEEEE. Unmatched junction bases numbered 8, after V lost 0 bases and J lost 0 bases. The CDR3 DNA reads TGTGCCAGCAGCTTGGCTAATCGGCTAGCGGGCTCCTACGAGCAGTACTTC. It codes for CASSLANRLAGSYEQYF.

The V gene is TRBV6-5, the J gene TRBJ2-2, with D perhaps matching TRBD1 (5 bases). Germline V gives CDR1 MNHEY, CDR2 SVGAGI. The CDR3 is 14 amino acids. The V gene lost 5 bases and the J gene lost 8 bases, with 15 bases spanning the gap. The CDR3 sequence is CASSPNRLTGELFF. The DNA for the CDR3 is TGTGCCAGCAGTCCAAACAGGCTTACAGGGGAGCTGTTTTTT.

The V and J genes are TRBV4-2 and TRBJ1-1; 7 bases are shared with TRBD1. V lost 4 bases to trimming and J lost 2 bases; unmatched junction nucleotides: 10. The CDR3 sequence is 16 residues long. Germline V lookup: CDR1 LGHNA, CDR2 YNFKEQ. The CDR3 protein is CASSPIGQGDNTEAFF. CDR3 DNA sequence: TGTGCCAGCAGCCCAATTGGGCAGGGGGACAACACTGAAGCTTTCTTT.

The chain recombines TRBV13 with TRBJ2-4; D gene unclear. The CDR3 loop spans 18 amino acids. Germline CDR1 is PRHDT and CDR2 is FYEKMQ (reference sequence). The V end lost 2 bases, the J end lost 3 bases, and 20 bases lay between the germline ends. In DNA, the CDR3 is TGTGCCAGCAGCTTACAGTTGATAGAGGCTACGGACAAAAACATTCAGTACTTC. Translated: CASSLQLIEATDKNIQYF.

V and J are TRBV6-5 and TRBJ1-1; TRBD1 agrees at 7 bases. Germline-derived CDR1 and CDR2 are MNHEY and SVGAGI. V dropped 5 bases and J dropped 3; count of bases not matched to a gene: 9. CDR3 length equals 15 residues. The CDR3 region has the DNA TGTGCCAGCAGTCGAACAACAACAGGGGACACTGAAGCTTTCTTT. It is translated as CASSRTTTGDTEAFF.

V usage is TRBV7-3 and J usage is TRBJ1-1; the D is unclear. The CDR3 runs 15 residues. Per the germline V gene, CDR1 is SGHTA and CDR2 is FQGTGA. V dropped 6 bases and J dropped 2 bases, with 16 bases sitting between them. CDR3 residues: CASRLPGTPNTEAFF. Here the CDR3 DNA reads TGTGCCAGCAGGTTACCAGGAACACCTAACACTGAAGCTTTCTTT.

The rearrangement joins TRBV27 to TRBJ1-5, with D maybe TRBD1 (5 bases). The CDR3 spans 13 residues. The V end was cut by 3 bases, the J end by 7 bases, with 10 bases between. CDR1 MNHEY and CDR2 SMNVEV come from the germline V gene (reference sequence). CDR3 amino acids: CASSFWGEQPQHF. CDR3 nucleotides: TGTGCCAGCAGTTTTTGGGGGGAACAGCCCCAGCATTTT.

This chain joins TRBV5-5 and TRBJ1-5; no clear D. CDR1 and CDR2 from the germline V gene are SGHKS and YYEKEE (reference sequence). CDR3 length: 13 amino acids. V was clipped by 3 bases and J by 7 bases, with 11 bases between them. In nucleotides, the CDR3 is TGTGCCAGCAGCTCACAACACACACAGCCCCAGCATTTT. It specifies CASSSQHTQPQHF.

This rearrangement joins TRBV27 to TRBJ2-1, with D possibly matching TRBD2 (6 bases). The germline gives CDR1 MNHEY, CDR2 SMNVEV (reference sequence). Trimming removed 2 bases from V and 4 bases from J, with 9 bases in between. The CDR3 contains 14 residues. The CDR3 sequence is CASSLGAGYNEQFF. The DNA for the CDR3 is TGTGCCAGCAGTTTAGGTGCGGGATACAATGAGCAGTTCTTC.

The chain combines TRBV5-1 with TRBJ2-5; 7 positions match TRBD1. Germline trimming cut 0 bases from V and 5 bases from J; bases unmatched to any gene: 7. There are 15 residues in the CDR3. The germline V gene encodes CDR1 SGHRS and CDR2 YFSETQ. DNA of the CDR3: TGCGCCAGCAGCTTGGGACAGGGCGGGCGGGAGACCCAGTACTTC. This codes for CASSLGQGGRETQYF.

CDR3 sequence (DNA): TGTGCCAGCAGTACGAACAGGGAGAACTATGGCTACACCTTC. Translating gives CASSTNRENYGYTF. The chain couples TRBV27 to TRBJ1-2, with a tentative D call TRBD1 (6 bases). The CDR3 consists of 14 residues. Trimming cost V 5 bases and J 2 bases, with 12 bases left between them. Germline CDR1 MNHEY, CDR2 SMNVEV (reference sequence).

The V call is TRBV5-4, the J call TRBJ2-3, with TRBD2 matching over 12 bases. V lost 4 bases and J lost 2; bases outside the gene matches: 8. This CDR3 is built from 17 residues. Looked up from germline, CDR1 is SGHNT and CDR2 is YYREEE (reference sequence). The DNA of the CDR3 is TGTGCCAGCAGCACCCGGACTAGCGGGGAAGTCACAGATACGCAGTATTTT. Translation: CASSTRTSGEVTDTQYF.

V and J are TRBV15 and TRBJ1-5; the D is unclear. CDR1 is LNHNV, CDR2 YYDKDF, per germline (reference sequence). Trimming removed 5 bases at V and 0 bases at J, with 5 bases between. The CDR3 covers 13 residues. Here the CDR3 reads CATSFYSNQPQHF. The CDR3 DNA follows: TGTGCCACCAGCTTTTATAGCAATCAGCCCCAGCATTTT.

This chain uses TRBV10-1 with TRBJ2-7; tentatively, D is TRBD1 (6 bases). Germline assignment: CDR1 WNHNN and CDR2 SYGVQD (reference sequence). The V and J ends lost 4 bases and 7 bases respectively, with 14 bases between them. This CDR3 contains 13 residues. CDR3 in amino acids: CASSVGGMGEQYF. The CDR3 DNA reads TGCGCCAGCAGTGTAGGGGGTATGGGAGAGCAGTACTTC.

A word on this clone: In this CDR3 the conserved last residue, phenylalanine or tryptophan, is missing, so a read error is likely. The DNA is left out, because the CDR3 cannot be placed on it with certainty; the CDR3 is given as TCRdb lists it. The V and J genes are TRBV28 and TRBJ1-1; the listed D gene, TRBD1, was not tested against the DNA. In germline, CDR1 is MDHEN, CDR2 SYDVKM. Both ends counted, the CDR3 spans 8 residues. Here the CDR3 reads CARSTGVI.

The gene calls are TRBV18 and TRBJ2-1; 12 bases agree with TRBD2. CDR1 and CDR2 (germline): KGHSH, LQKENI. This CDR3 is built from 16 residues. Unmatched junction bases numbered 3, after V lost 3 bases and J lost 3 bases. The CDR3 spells CASSPRLAGDYNEQFF. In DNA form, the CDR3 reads TGTGCCAGCTCACCCCGACTAGCGGGGGACTACAATGAGCAGTTCTTC.